The source of this T cell receptor beta chain is a study of post-analysis software for immune sequencing data. Unique molecular identifiers had been added to the TCR beta cDNA libraries. TCRdb itself ran the PCR reads through MiXCR, one entry per CDR3 protein. This repertoire shows approximately 630,000 distinct CDR3 sequences, approximately 60% found once; its top ten account for around 11%. Germline V lookup: CDR1 SEHNR, CDR2 FQNEAQ (reference sequence). The CDR3 has 15 amino acids. V lost 5 bases to trimming and J lost 1 base; unmatched junction nucleotides: 6. Regarding this clonotype: Its antigen is as yet unknown.

Broader study findings: Compared with controls, patients had more of 4 to 6 TRBV segments, including TRBV5-6, TRBV5-1 and TRBV20-1.

Sequenced material: blood. This chain connects TRBV7-9 to TRBJ2-3; 7 bases are a match to TRBD2. The receptor's source is a girl aged 2 to 10 with multiple sclerosis. The CDR3 coding sequence is TGTGCCAGCAGCGTGGCTAGCGGCGGCACAGATACGCAGTATTTT. It yields the protein CASSVASGGTDTQYF.